This T cell receptor beta chain was recorded in a study of CD8 T cells in Susac syndrome. Overall study context: The Susac syndrome patients were therapy-naive, on corticosteroids, or on intravenous immunoglobulin alone at blood draw.

Sequencing targeted TCR beta in T cells from blood (CD8+ and CD4+). TEMRA cells were FACS-enriched, while CD8+ and CD4+ T cells were negatively isolated. General study findings and limits: Clonal expansion was not observed in the Susac syndrome CD4+ T cell repertoires.

Of note for this clonotype: No antigen is known for it.

Random hexamers were used to reverse transcribe roughly 0.45 to 1 ug of RNA. From the immunoSEQ multiplex PCR reads, TCRdb called clonotypes with MiXCR, one entry per CDR3 protein. The sample includes 150,000 to 190,000 distinct CDR3 sequences, roughly 95% of them seen just once. The CDR3 totals 11 residues. V was trimmed by 3 bases and J by 3 bases, leaving 2 bases between them. From germline, CDR1 is DFQATT and CDR2 SNEGSKA (reference sequence). The clonotype originates from a human donor with Susac syndrome. Sequenced input: CD4+ T cells from PBMCs. J is TRBJ1-4 and V is TRBV20-1; D not certain. The CDR3 region is CSASPNEKLFF. The CDR3 bases are TGCAGTGCTAGCCCTAATGAAAAACTGTTTTTT.